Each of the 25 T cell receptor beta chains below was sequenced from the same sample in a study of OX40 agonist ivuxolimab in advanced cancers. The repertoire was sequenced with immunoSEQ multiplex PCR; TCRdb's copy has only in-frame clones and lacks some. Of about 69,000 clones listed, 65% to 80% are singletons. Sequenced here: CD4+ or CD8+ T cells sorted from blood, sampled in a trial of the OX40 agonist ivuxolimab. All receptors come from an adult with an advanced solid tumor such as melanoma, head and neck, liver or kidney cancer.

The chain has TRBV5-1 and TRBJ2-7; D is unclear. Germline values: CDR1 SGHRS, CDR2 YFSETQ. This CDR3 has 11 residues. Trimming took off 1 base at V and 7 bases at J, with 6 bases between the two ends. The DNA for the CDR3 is TGCGCCAGCAGCTTGTTCCCTGAGCAGTACTTC. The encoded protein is CASSLFPEQYF.

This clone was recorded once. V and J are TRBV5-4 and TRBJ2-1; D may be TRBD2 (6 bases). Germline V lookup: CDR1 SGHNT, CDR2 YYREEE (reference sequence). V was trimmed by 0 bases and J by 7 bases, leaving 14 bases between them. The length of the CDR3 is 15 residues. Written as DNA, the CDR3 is TGTGCCAGCAGCTTGGATGGGAGGAGGGATAATGAGCAGTTCTTC. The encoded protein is CASSLDGRRDNEQFF.

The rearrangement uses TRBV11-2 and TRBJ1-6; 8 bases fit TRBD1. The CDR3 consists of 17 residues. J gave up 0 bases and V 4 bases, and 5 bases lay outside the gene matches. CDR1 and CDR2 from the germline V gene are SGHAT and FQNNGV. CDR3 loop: CASSSRTGSSYNSPLHF. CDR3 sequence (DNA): TGTGCCAGCAGCTCACGGACAGGGAGCTCCTATAATTCACCCCTCCACTTT.

As DNA, the CDR3 is TGTGCCAGCACCACCGGACAGGTTCTTCAAGAGACCCAGTACTTC. This sequence encodes CASTTGQVLQETQYF. The chain is built from TRBV6-1 and TRBJ2-5, with 7 bases that match TRBD1. The CDR3 consists of 15 residues. CDR1 MNHNS and CDR2 SASEGT come from the germline V gene. Trimming removed 7 bases from V and 2 bases from J; junction bases left unmatched: 10.

This chain's CDR3 is CASSPQAPGSGANVLTF. The CDR3, as DNA: TGTGCCAGCTCACCACAGGCCCCGGGGTCTGGGGCCAACGTCCTGACTTTC. This chain links TRBV18 with TRBJ2-6; possibly TRBD2 for D (5 bases). This CDR3 has 17 amino acids. Germline CDR1 is KGHSH and CDR2 is LQKENI. With 1 base removed from V and 1 base from J, the gap between germline ends came to 11 bases.

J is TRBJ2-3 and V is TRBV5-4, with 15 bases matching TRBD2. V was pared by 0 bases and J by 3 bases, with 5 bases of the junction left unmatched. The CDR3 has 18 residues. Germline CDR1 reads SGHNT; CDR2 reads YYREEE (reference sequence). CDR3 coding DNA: TGTGCCAGCAGCTTGGGGACTAGCGGGAGGGTTGGGACAGATACGCAGTATTTT. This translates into CASSLGTSGRVGTDTQYF.

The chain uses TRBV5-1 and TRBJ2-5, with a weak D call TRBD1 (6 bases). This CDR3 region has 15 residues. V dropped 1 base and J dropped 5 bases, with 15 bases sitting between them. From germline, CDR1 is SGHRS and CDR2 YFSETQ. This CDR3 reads CASSLTSGGRETQYF. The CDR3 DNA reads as TGCGCCAGCAGCTTGACCTCTGGGGGCCGTGAGACCCAGTACTTC.

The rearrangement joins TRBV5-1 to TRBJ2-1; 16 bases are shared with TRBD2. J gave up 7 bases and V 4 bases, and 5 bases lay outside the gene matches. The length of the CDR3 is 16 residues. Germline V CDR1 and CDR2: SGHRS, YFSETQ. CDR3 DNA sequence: TGCGCCAGCAGCCGAGGGGGACTAGCGGGAGGGAATGAGCAGTTCTTC. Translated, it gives CASSRGGLAGGNEQFF.

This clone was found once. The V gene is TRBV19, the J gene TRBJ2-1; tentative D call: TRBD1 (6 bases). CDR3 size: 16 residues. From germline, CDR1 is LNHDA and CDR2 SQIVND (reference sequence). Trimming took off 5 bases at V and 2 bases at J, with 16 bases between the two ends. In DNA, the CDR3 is TGTGCCAGTAGTTCCCAGGGGTTGATCACCTACAATGAGCAGTTCTTC. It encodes CASSSQGLITYNEQFF. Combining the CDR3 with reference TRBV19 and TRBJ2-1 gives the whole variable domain DGGITQSPKYLFRKEGQNVTLSCEQNLNHDAMYWYRQDPGQGLRLIYYSQIVNDFQKGDIAEGYSVSREKKESFPLTVTSAQKNPTAFYLCASSSQGLITYNEQFFGPGTRLTVL.

The CDR3 sequence is CASSLDPPTAAFF. The DNA of the CDR3 is TGTGCCAGCAGCTTGGACCCACCAACGGCAGCTTTCTTT. The J gene is TRBJ1-1, the V gene TRBV5-4, with D hard to call. CDR1 is SGHNT and CDR2 is YYREEE in the germline V gene (reference sequence). The length of the CDR3 is 13 residues. V was trimmed by 0 bases and J by 10 bases, leaving 13 bases between them.

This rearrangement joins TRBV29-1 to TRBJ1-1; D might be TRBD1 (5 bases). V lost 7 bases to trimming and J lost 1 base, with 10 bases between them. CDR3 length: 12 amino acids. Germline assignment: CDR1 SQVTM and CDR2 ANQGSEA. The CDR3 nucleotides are TGCAGCGCCGCCCAGGGGAACACTGAAGCTTTCTTT. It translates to CSAAQGNTEAFF.

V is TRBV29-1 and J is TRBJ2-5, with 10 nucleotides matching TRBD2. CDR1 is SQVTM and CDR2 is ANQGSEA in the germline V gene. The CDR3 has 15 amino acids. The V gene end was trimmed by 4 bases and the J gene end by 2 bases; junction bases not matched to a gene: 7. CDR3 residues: CSVVRLAGLQETQYF. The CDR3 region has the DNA TGCAGCGTTGTTAGACTAGCGGGTTTACAAGAGACCCAGTACTTC.

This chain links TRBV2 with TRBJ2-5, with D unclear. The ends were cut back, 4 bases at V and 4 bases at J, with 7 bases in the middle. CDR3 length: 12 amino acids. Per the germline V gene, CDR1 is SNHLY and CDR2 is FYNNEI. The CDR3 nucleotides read TGTGCCAGCAGTGGTATAGGAGAGACCCAGTACTTC. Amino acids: CASSGIGETQYF.

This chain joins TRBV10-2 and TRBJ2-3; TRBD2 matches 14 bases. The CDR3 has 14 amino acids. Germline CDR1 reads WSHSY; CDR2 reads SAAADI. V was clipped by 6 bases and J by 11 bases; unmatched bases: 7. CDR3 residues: CASRGLAGGSGQYF. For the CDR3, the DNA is TGCGCCAGCAGAGGACTAGCGGGGGGCTCGGGGCAGTATTTT.

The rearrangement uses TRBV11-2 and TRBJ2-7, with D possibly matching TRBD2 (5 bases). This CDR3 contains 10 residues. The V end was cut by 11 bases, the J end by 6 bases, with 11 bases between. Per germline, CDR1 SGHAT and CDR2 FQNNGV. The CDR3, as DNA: TGTGCCCGAGGGTCGTGCGAGCAGTACTTC. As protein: CARGSCEQYF.

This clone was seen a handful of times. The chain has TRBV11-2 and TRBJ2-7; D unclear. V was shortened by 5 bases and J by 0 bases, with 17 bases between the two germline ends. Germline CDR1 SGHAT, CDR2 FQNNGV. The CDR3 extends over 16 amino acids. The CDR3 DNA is TGTGCCAGCAGCGACTCGGGCCGCATTAGCTCCTACGAGCAGTACTTC. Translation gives CASSDSGRISSYEQYF. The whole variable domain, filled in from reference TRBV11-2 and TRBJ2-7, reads EAGVAQSPRYKIIEKRQSVAFWCNPISGHATLYWYQQILGQGPKLLIQFQNNGVVDDSQLPKDRFSAERLKGVDSTLKIQPAKLEDSAVYLCASSDSGRISSYEQYFGPGTRLTVT.

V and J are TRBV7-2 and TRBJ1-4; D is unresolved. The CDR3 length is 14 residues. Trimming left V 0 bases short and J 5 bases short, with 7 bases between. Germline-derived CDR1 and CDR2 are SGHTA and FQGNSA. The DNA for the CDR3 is TGTGCCAGCAGCTTAGCGAGGGAGAATGAAAAACTGTTTTTT. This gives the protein CASSLARENEKLFF.

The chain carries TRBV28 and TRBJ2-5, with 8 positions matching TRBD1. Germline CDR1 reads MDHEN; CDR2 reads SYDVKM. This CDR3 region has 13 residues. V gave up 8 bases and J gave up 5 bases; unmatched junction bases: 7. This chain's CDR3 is CASGQGLVETQYF. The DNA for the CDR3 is TGTGCCAGCGGACAGGGCTTAGTTGAGACCCAGTACTTC.

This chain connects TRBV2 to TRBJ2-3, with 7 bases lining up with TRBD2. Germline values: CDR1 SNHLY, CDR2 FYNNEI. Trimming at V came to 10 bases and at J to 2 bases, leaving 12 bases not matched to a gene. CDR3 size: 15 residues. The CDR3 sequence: CATTAGTLITDTQYF. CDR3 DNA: TGTGCCACCACAGCGGGGACCCTTATCACAGATACGCAGTATTTT.

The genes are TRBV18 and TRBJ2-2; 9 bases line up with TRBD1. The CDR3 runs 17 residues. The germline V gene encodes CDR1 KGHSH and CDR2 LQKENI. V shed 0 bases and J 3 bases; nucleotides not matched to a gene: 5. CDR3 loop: CASSPPIGTGYTGELFF. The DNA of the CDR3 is TGTGCCAGCTCACCACCGATAGGGACAGGGTACACCGGGGAGCTGTTTTTT. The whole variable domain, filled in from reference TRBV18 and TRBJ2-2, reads NAGVMQNPRHLVRRRGQEARLRCSPMKGHSHVYWYRQLPEEGLKFMVYLQKENIIDESGMPKERFSAEFPKEGPSILRIQQVVRGDSAAYFCASSPPIGTGYTGELFFGEGSRLTVL.

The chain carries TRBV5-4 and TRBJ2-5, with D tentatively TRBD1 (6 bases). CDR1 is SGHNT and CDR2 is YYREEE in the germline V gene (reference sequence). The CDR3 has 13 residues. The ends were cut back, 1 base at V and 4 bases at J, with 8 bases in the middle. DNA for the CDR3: TGTGCCAGCAGCTTGACAGGGCCAGAGACCCAGTACTTC. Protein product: CASSLTGPETQYF.

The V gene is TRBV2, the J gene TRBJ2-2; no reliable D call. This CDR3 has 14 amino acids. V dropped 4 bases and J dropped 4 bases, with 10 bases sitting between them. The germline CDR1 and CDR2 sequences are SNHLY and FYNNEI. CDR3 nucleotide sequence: TGTGCCAGCAGTGCTCTGTCGGCCACCGGGGAGCTGTTTTTT. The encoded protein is CASSALSATGELFF.

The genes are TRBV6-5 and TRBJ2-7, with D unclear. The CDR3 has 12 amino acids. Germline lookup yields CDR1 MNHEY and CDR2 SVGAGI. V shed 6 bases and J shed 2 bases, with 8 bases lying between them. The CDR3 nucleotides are TGTGCCAGCAGCCGCCCCCCCTACGAGCAGTACTTC. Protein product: CASSRPPYEQYF.

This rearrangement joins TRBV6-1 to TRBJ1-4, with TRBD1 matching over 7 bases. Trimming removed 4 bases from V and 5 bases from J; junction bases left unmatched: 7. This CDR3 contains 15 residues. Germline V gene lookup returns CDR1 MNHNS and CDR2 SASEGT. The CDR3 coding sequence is TGTGCCAGCAGTGCCTGGGACAGAAGAAATGAAAAACTGTTTTTT. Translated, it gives CASSAWDRRNEKLFF.

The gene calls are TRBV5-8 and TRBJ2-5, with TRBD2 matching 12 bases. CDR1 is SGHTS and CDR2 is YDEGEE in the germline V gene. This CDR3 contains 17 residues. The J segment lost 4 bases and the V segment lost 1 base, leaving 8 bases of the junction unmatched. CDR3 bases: TGTGCCAGCAGCTTGTGGTCTAGCGGGAGGGCTGGAGAGACCCAGTACTTC. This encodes CASSLWSSGRAGETQYF.